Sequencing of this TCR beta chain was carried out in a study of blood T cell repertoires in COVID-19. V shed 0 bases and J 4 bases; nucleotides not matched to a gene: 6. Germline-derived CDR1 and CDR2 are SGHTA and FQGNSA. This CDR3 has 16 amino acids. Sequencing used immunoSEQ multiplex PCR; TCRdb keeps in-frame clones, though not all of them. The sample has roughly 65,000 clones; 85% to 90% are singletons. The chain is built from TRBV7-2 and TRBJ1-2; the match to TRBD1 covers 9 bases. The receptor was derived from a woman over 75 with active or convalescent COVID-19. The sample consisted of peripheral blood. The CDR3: CASSLARQGGGYGYTF. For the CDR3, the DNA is TGTGCCAGCAGCTTAGCGAGACAGGGGGGGGGCTATGGCTACACCTTC.